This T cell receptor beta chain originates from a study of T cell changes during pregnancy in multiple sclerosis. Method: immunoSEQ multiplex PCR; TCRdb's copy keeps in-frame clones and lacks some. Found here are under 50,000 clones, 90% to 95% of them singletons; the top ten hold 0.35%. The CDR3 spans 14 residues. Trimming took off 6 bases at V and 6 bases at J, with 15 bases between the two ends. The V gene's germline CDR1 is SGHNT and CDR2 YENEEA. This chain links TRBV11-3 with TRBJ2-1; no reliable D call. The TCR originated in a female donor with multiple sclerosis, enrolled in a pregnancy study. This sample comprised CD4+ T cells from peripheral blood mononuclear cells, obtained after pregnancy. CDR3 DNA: TGTGCCAGCAGTTCACCGCAGGTTCGCAATGAGCAGTTCTTC. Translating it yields CASSSPQVRNEQFF.